This T cell receptor (beta chain) was obtained from a study of blood T cell repertoires in COVID-19. J lost 0 bases, V lost 6 bases, and 5 bases had no gene match. CDR3 size: 16 residues. Per germline, CDR1 SNHLY and CDR2 FYNNEI. Clinical histories supplied by participants themselves formed the basis of cohort assignment. The method was immunoSEQ multiplex PCR; TCRdb's version includes in-frame clones alone and lacks a portion of them. Found here are about 390,000 clones, about 86% of them singletons; the top ten hold around 9.3%. The clonotype originates from a woman aged 50 to 60 who had recovered from COVID-19. Input material: PBMCs or T cells enriched from blood (not recorded which). The chain is built from TRBV2 and TRBJ2-2, with 9 bases aligning to TRBD1. The CDR3 region is CASSLGQGPNTGELFF. CDR3 nucleotides: TGTGCCAGCAGCCTGGGACAGGGCCCGAACACCGGGGAGCTGTTTTTT.